This T cell receptor (beta chain) comes out of a study of blood T cells in healthy people across ages (dated by TCRdb to between 2014 and 2017). Turning to the overall study: In model experiments, template switching captured roughly one uniquely barcoded TCR beta cDNA molecule for every two T cells. Two additional independent replicas of 1 million unique cDNA reads from the same blood draw were analyzed for two donors (one aged 18 to 30 and one aged 80 or older). Donors were grouped into four age groups: young (average about 15 years), middle-aged (roughly 40), aged (roughly 67) and long-lived (about 89). Donors of different ages were randomly distributed across sequencing lanes to avoid experimental bias. To track age-related changes in TCR beta repertoire diversity, the study relied on deep sequencing normalized with unique cDNA molecular identifiers.

Taken from cysteine to phenylalanine, the CDR3 has 18 residues. CDR3 DNA only is kept here, 54 bases in frame from base 1. Reading the germline V gene (reference sequence) gives CDR1 LGHDT and CDR2 YNNKEL. Trimming takes 2 bases from V and 0 bases from J, and the germline ends sit 14 bases apart. The method was 5' RACE. Instrument on record: Illumina HiSeq 2500. The second PCR ran for roughly 7 to 12 cycles and used a J-beta primer mix along with a sample-barcoded 5' primer. A template-switch 5' adaptor carrying 12 random nucleotides introduced a unique molecular identifier onto each TCR beta cDNA molecule. Each sample yielded at least 2.5 million CDR3-containing paired-end reads. First-strand cDNA was synthesized from all RNA with the Mint cDNA synthesis kit, primed by a TRBC-specific oligonucleotide. After uracil-DNA glycosylase treatment, a first 18-cycle PCR used universal primers M1SS and BC2_uni_R on all cDNA. On the study's bioinformatics: Each sample was normalized by randomly selecting 1 million high-quality reads, each carrying a distinct molecular identifier. Instead of being binned into consensus sequences, reads with shared molecular identifiers were discarded. MiTCR, with a Q25 quality threshold and the strictest error-elimination algorithm, was used for CDR3 identification, clonotype clustering and error correction. A nonparametric unseen species model with Euler transformation was used to estimate a lower bound on total TCR beta diversity. Starting from the raw public reads, TCRdb applied fastp trimming at Q25, assembled clones with MiXCR and retained in-frame beta chains. Rows are unified per CDR3 protein, each entry keeping the most common DNA and genes. The V and J calls here are based on TCRdb, not the publication. The sample table shows about 780,000 distinct CDR3 sequences, and around 45% are seen once. The ten largest clonotypes hold approximately 18% of the sample.

The research as a whole found: The percentage of naive T cells measured by flow cytometry correlated strongly with observed TCR beta diversity. Estimates of total diversity from one million sequenced T cells were regarded as lower bounds and underestimates. Observed TCR beta diversity per million T cells fell roughly linearly with age, and a significant reduction was already apparent by age about 38. Bulk unsorted PBMC profiling prevented conclusive comparison of naive and antigen-experienced compartments. Because donor CMV infection status was unknown, age-related changes in expanded clonotypes were potentially confounded. The long-lived group showed more naive CD4+ T cells, fewer expanded clones and increased TCR diversity than the aged group, suggesting age selection.

About this clonotype: The clone's antigen remains unknown. No per-base quality is available; no much larger clone lies one base away.

The donors were roughly 40 Caucasian individuals from Russia, aged about 6 to 100 years, who were systemically healthy. Roughly 10 milliliters of peripheral blood were collected from each donor into EDTA-treated Vacutainer tubes. Ficoll-Paque density-gradient centrifugation was used to isolate PBMCs, with at least 7 million per sample. Total RNA, at least 6 micrograms per sample, was extracted from PBMCs with Trizol reagent. Naive CD45RAhigh/CD27high T cell percentages were measured by flow cytometry on a PBMC aliquot from every donor. The source material was blood. The chain employs TRBV3-1 and TRBJ2-6; the D segment may tentatively be TRBD1 or TRBD2, each giving 5 matched bases. This clonotype was sampled from an elderly man in good health. CDR3 reads: CASSQPPQGVSGANVLTF. The bases are TGTGCCAGCAGCCAACCCCCTCAGGGAGTCTCTGGGGCCAACGTCCTGACTTTC.